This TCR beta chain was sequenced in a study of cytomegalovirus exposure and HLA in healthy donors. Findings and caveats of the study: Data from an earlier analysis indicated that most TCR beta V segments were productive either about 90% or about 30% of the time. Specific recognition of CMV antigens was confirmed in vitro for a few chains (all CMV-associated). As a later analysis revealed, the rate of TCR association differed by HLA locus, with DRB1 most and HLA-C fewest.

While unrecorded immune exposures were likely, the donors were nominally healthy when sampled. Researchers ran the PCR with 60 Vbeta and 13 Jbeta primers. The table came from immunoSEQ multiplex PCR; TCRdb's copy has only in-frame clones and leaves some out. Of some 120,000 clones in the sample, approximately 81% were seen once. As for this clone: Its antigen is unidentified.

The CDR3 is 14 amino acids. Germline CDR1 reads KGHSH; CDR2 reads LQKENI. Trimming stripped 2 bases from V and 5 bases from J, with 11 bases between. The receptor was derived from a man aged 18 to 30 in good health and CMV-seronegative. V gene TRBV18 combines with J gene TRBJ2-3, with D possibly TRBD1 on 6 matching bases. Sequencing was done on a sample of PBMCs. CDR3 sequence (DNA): TGTGCCAGCTCACCAAATACGGACAGAGATACGCAGTATTTT. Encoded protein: CASSPNTDRDTQYF.